Sequencing of this TCR beta chain was carried out in a study of blood T cells in healthy people across ages (dated by TCRdb to about 2015). Broadly, across the study: In model experiments, roughly one uniquely barcoded TCR beta cDNA molecule per two T cells was captured by template switching. To track age-related changes in TCR beta repertoire diversity, the study relied on deep sequencing normalized with unique cDNA molecular identifiers. Donors were grouped into four age groups: young (average roughly 17 years), middle-aged (39), aged (around 62) and long-lived (just over 80). To avoid experimental bias, donors of different ages were randomly spread across the sequencing lanes. Using the same blood draw, the study looked at two additional independent replicas of 1 million unique cDNA reads for two donors, one aged 18 to 29 and the other aged 80 or older. Summary of the overall study and its limitations: Estimates of total diversity from one million sequenced T cells were regarded as lower bounds and underestimates. Conclusive comparison of naive and antigen-experienced compartments was prevented by the profiling of bulk unsorted PBMCs. Donor CMV infection status was unknown, potentially confounding age-related changes in expanded clonotypes. Observed TCR beta diversity per million T cells fell roughly linearly with age, and a significant reduction was already apparent by age about 36. The percentage of naive T cells measured by flow cytometry correlated strongly with observed TCR beta diversity. Compared with the aged group, more naive CD4+ T cells, fewer expanded clones and increased TCR diversity were shown by the long-lived group, suggesting age selection.

The donors were 40 or so Caucasian individuals from Russia, aged roughly 6 to 90 years, who were systemically healthy. Each donor gave approximately 9.4 milliliters of peripheral blood, drawn into EDTA-treated Vacutainer tubes. Ficoll-Paque density-gradient centrifugation was used to isolate PBMCs, with at least 6 million obtained per sample. Trizol reagent was used to extract total RNA from the PBMCs, yielding at least 6 micrograms per sample. For every donor, flow cytometry on a PBMC aliquot measured the percentage of naive CD45RAhigh/CD27high T cells. CDR1 and CDR2 are read off the germline V gene (reference sequence) as MNHEY and SMNVEV. V sheds 4 bases and J sheds 13 bases, leaving 17 bases between their ends. Spanning cysteine to phenylalanine, the CDR3 consists of 13 amino acids. Of the read, only the CDR3 DNA is kept; its 39 bases are in frame from base 1. Of note for this clonotype: Its specific antigen is unknown. No base qualities exist here, and no much larger clone lies one base off it.

The method behind the library was 5' RACE. Sequencing used an Illumina HiSeq 2500. A second 7 to 11 cycle PCR used a sample-barcoded 5' primer and a J-beta primer mix. Each TCR beta cDNA molecule received a unique molecular identifier from a template-switch 5' adaptor carrying 12 random nucleotides. Each sample yielded at least 3 million CDR3-containing paired-end reads. The Mint cDNA synthesis kit, primed by a TRBC-specific oligonucleotide, was used to synthesize first-strand cDNA from all RNA. After uracil-DNA glycosylase treatment, a first 18-cycle PCR used universal primers M1SS and BC2_uni_R on all cDNA. The study's processing was this. For normalization, 1 million high-quality reads were randomly selected from each sample, with every read carrying a distinct molecular identifier. Instead of being binned into consensus sequences, reads with shared molecular identifiers were discarded. MiTCR, with a Q25 quality threshold and the strictest error-elimination algorithm, was used for CDR3 identification, clonotype clustering and error correction. A nonparametric unseen species model using Euler transformation provided a lower-bound estimate of total TCR beta diversity. TCRdb's own reprocessing of the public reads used fastp at Q25 and MiXCR and kept productive beta chains. Entries that share a CDR3 protein sequence are merged under the most common genes and DNA. The V and J calls were not made by the authors but by TCRdb's processing. This sample holds fewer than 1.5 million distinct CDR3 sequences; around 42% were observed only once. Approximately 7.9% of the sample is held by the ten biggest clonotypes.

The chain links TRBV27 with TRBJ2-4; too little of a D gene remains to name it. This receptor was identified in a woman aged 18-35 years in good health. Specimen: blood. The DNA sequence is TGTGCCAGCAGTTCCGTGCTGTTCTCGGAGCAGTACTTC. Its protein product is CASSSVLFSEQYF.